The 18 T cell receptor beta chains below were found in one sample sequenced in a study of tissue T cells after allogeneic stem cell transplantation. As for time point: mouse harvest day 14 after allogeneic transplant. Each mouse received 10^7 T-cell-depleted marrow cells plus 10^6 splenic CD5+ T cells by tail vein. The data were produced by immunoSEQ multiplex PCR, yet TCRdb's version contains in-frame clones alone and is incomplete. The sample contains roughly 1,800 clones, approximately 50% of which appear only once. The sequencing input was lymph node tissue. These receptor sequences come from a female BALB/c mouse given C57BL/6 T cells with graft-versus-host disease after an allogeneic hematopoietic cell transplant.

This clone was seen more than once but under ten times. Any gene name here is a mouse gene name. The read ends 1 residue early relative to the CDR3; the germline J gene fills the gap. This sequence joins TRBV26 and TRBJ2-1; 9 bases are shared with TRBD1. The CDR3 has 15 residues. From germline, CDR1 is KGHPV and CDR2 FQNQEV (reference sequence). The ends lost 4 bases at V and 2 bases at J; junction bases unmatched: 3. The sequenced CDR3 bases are TGTGCCAGCAGTCAACAGGGGGCGGACTATGCTGAGCAGTTC. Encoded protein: CASSQQGADYAEQF. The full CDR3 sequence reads CASSQQGADYAEQFF.

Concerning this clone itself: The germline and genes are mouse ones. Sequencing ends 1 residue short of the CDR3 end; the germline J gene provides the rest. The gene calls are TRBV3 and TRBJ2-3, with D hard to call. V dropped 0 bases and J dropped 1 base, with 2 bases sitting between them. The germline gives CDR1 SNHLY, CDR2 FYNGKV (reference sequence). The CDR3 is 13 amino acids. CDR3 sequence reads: CASSLAGAETLYF. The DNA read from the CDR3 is TGTGCCAGCAGCTTAGCGGGTGCAGAAACGCTGTAT. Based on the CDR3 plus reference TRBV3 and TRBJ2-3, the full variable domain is GPKVLQIPSHQIIDMGQMVTLNCDPVSNHLYFYWYKQILGQQMEFLVNFYNGKVMEKSKLFKDQFSVERPDGSYFTLKIQPTALEDSAVYFCASSLAGAETLYFGSGTRLTVL.

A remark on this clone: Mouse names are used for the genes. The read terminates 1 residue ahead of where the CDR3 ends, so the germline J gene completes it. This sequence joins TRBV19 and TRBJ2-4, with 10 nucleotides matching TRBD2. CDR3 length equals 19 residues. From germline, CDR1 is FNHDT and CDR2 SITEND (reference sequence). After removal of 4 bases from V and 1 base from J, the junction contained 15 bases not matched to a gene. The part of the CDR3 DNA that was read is TGTGCCAGCAGTTTCCTCCGGGACTGGGGAGTTGGAGGTCAAAACACCTTGTAC. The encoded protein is CASSFLRDWGVGGQNTLY. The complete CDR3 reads CASSFLRDWGVGGQNTLYF.

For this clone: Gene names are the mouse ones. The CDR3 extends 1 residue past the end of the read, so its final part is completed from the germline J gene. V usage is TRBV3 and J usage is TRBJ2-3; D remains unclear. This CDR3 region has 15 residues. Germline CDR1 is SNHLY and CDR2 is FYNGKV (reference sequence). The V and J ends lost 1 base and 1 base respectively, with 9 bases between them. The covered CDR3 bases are TGTGCCAGCAGCTTAGTGGGCGCGCGTGCAGAAACGCTGTAT. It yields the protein CASSLVGARAETLY. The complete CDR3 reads CASSLVGARAETLYF.

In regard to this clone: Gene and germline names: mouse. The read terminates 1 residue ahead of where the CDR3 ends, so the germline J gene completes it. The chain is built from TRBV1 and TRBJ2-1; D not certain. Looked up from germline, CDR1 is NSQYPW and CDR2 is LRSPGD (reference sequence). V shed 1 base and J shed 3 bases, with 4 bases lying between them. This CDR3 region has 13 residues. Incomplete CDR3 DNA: TGCACCTGCAGTGCAGCGCCCTATGCTGAGCAGTTC. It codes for CTCSAAPYAEQF. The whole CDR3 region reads CTCSAAPYAEQFF.

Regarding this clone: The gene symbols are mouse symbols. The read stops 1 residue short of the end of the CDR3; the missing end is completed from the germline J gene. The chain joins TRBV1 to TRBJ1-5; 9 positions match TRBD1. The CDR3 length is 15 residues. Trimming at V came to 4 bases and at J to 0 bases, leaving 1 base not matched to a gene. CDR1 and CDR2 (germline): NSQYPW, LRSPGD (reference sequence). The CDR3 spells CTCSEGQGNNQAPLF. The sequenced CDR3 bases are TGCACCTGCAGTGAGGGACAGGGTAACAACCAGGCTCCGCTT.

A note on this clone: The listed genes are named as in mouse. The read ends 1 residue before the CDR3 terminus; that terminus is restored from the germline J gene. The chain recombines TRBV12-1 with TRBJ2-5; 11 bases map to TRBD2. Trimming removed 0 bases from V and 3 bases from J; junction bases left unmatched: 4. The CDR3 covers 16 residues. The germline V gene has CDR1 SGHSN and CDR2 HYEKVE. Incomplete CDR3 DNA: TGTGCCAGCTCTCTCTGGACTGGGGGGCGGCAAGACACCCAGTAC. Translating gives CASSLWTGGRQDTQY. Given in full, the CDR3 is CASSLWTGGRQDTQYF.

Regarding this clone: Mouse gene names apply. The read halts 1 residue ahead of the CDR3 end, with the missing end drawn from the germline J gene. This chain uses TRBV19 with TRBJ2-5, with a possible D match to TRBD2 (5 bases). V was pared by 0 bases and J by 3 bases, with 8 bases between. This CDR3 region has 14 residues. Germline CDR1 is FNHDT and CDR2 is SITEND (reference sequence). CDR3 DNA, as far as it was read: TGTGCCAGCAGTATAGAGTGGGGACAAGACACCCAGTAC. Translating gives CASSIEWGQDTQY. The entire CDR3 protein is CASSIEWGQDTQYF.

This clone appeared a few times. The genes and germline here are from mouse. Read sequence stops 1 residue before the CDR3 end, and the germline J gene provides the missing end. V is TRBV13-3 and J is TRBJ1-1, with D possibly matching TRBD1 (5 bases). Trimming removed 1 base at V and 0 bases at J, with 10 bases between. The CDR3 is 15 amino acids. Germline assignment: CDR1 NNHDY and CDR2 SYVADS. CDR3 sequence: CASSDRTTANTEVFF. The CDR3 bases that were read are TGTGCCAGCAGTGATAGGACAACTGCAAACACAGAAGTCTTC.

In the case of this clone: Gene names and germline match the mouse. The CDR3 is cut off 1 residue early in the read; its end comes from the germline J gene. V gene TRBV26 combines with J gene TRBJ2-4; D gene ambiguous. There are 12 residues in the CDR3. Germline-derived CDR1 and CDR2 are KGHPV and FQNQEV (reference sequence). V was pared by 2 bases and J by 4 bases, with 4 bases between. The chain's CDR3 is CASSLTENTLYF. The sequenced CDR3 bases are TGTGCCAGCAGTCTGACGGAAAACACCTTGTAC.

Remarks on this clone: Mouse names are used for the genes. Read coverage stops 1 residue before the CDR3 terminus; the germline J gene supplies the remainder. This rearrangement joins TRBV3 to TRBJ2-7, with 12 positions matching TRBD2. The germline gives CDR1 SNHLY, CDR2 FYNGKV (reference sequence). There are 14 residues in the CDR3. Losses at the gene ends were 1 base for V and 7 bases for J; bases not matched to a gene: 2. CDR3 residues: CASSLGLGGREQYF. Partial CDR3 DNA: TGTGCCAGCAGCTTAGGACTGGGGGGGCGCGAACAGTAC.

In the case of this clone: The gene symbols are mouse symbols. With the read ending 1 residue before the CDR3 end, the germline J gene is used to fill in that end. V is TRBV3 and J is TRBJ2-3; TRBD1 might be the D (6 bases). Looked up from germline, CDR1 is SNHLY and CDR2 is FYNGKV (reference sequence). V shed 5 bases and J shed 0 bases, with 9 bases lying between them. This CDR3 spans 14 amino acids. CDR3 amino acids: CASSRTVSAETLYF. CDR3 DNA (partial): TGTGCCAGCAGCCGGACAGTTAGTGCAGAAACGCTGTAT.

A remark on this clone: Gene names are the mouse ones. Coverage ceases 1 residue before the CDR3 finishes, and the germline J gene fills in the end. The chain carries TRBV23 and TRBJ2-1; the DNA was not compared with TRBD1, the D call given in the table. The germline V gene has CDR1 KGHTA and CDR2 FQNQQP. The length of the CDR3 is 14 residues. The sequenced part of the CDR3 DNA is TGCTCCAGCAGTCAAAACAGGGGGCGAGCTGAGCAGTTC. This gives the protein CSSSQNRGRAEQF. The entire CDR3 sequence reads CSSSQNRGRAEQFF.

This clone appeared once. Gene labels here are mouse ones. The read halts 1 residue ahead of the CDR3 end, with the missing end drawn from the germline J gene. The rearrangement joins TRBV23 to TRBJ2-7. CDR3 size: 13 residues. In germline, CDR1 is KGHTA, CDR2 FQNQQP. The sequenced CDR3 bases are TGCTCCAGCAGTCAAGGCATCTCCTATGAACAGTAC. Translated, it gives CSSSQGISYEQY. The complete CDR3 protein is CSSSQGISYEQYF.

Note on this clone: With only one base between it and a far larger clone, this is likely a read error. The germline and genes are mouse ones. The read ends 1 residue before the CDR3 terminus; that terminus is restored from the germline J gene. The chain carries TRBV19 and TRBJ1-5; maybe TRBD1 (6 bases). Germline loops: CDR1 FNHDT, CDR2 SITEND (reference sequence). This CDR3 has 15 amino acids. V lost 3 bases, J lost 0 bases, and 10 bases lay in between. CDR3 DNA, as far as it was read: TGTGCCAGCAGTACCCCGGGACATAACAACCAGGCTCCGCTT. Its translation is CASSTPGHNNQAPL. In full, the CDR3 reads CASSTPGHNNQAPLF.

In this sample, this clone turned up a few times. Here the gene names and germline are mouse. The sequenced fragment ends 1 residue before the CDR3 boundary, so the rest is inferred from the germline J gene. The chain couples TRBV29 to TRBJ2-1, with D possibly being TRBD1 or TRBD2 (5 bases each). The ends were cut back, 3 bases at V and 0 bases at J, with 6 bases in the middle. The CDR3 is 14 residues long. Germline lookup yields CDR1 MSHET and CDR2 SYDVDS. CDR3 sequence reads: CASSFGGNYAEQFF. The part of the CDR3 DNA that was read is TGTGCTAGCAGTTTCGGGGGTAACTATGCTGAGCAGTTC.

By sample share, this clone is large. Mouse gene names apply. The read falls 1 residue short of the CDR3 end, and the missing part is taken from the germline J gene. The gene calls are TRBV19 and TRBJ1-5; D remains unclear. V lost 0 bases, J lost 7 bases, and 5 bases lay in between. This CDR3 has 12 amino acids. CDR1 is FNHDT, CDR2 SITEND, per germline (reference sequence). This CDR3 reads CASSIGPQAPLF. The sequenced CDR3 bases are TGTGCCAGCAGTATAGGGCCGCAGGCTCCGCTT.

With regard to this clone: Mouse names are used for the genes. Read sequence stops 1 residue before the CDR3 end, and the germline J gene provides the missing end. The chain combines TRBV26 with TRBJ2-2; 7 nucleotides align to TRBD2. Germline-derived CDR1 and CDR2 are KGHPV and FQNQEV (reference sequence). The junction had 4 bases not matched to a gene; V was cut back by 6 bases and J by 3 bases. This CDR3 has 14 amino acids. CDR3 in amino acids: CASRRLGDTGQLYF. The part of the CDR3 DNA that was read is TGTGCCAGCAGAAGACTGGGAGACACCGGGCAGCTCTAC.